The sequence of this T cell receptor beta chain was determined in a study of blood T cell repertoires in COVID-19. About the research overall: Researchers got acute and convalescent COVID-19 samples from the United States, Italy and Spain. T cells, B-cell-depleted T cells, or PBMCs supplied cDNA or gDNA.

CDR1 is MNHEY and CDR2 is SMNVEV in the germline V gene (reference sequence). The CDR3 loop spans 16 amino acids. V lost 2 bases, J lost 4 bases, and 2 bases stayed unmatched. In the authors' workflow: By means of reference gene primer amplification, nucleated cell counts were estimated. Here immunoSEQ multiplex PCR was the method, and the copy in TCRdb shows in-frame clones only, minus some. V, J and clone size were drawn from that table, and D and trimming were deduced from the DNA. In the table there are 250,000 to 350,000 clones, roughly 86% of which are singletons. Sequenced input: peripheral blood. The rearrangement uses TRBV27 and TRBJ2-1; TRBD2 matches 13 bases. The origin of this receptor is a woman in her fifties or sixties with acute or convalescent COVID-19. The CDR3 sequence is CASSLEGLAGYNEQFF. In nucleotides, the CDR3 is TGTGCCAGCAGTTTAGAGGGACTAGCGGGATACAATGAGCAGTTCTTC.